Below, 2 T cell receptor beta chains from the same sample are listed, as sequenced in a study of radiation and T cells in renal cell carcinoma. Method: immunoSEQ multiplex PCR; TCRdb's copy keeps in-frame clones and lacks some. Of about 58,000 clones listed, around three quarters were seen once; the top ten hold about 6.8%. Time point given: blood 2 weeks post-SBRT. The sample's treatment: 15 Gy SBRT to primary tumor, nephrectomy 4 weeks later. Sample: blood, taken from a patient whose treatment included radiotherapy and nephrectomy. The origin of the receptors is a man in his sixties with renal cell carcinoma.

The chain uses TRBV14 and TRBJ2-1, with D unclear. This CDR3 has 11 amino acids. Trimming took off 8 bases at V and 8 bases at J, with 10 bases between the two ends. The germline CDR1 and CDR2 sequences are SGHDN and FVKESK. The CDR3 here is CASSTDHEQFF. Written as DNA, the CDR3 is TGTGCCAGCTCTACCGACCATGAGCAGTTCTTC.

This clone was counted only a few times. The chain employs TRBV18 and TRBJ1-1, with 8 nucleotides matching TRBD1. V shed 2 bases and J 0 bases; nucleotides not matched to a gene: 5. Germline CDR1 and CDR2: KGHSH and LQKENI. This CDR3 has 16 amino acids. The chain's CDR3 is CASSPRVTGVNTEAFF. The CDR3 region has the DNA TGTGCCAGCTCACCAAGAGTGACAGGGGTGAACACTGAAGCTTTCTTT.